These T cell receptor beta chains were read from a single sample in a study of cytomegalovirus exposure and HLA in healthy donors. Measured with immunoSEQ multiplex PCR; TCRdb has only the in-frame clones, and not every one. The top ten hold over 0.8% of the sample, which has approximately 300,000 clones, 86% seen once. The material sequenced was PBMCs. The source of these receptors is a woman younger than 35 in good health and CMV-seronegative. CDR3s include the opening cysteine and the closing phenylalanine or tryptophan. The D gene is left open where the match is weak. A row's size may be missing; if present it is once, few, many or a size class.

D	V	size	J	DNA	CDR3
TRBD2	TRBV29-1	.	TRBJ2-5	TGCAGCGTTGCCAGACAGACCTTCACTAGCGGGAAAAGGGGTACCAACGAGACCCAGTACTTC	CSVARQTFTSGKRGTNETQYF
TRBD1	TRBV4-3	.	TRBJ1-2	TGCGCCAGCAGCCAAGCCCCCCAGGGACAGGAGCACTATGGCTACACCTTC	CASSQAPQGQEHYGYTF
.	TRBV29-1	.	TRBJ1-4	TGCAGCGTTGCTGGGCCAGCAACTAATGAAAAACTGTTTTTT	CSVAGPATNEKLFF
.	TRBV20-1	.	TRBJ2-7	TGCAGTGGTAGCGAGTCCTACGAGCAGTACTTC	CSGSESYEQYF
.	TRBV28	.	TRBJ1-3	TGTGCCAGCAGTTTATCGGAGGTAAACTCTGGAAACACCATATATTTT	CASSLSEVNSGNTIYF
TRBD1	TRBV5-1	.	TRBJ1-4	TGCGCCAGCAGCTCAAGGACAGGGTCGGAAAAACTGTTTTTT	CASSSRTGSEKLFF
TRBD2	TRBV19	.	TRBJ2-4	TGTGCCAGTAGTATAGGGTACCAGCGGGAGGGTGACATTCAGTACTTC	CASSIGYQREGDIQYF
.	TRBV27	.	TRBJ2-5	TGTGCCAGCAGTTCGCCCTCGGAGGGCGAAAAGACCCAGTACTTC	CASSSPSEGEKTQYF
TRBD2	TRBV4-1	few	TRBJ2-7	TGCGCCAGCAGCCAATTGGCTAGCGGGAGGGTGTACGAGCAGTACTTC	CASSQLASGRVYEQYF
.	TRBV28	.	TRBJ2-2	TGTGCCAGCAGTCCCCCGGACAGTTTCGGGGAGCTGTTTTTT	CASSPPDSFGELFF
.	TRBV5-4	.	TRBJ2-5	TGTGCCAGCAGCAAGAGCGGGTGGGAGACCCAGTACTTC	CASSKSGWETQYF
TRBD1	TRBV5-4	.	TRBJ2-1	TGTGCCAGCAGTAACCCAGGGGGCAGTGAGCAGTTCTTC	CASSNPGGSEQFF
TRBD2	TRBV18	.	TRBJ2-7	TGTGCCAGCTCCGCAGCGGGACCCTACGAGCAGTACTTC	CASSAAGPYEQYF
TRBD1	TRBV29-1	.	TRBJ2-7	TGCAGCGTTTCGACAGGGGGAGGCTCCTACGAGCAGTACTTC	CSVSTGGGSYEQYF
TRBD2	TRBV7-6	.	TRBJ2-7	TGTGCCAGCAGCAAAGGGACTAGCGGGAGCGGTCTCGAGCAGTACTTC	CASSKGTSGSGLEQYF
.	TRBV7-6	.	TRBJ2-7	TGTGCCAGCAGCTTAGGTGGAGGGCCTGGGAACGAGCAGTACTTC	CASSLGGGPGNEQYF
TRBD2	TRBV6-1	.	TRBJ2-7	TGTGCCAGCAGTGACGCCCTAGCGGGAGGCCTCTTACGGAAACCGTACTTC	CASSDALAGGLLRKPYF
.	TRBV2	once	TRBJ2-7	TGTGCCAGCAGTTGGGCAGAGACCTACGAGCAGTACTTC	CASSWAETYEQYF
.	TRBV27	.	TRBJ1-4	TGTGCCAGCAGTTTAGGGCAGGGAGGTACAACTAATGAAAAACTGTTTTTT	CASSLGQGGTTNEKLFF
TRBD2	TRBV19	.	TRBJ2-7	TGTGCCAGTAGGGGGACTAGCGGGAGGTTC	CASRGTSGRF
.	TRBV5-4	.	TRBJ1-2	TGTGCCAGCAGCGCGAGGACAGATAACTATGGCTACACCTTC	CASSARTDNYGYTF
.	TRBV15	.	TRBJ1-1	TGTGCCACCAGCAGAGATATCGGACAGACCTACACTGAAGCTTTCTTT	CATSRDIGQTYTEAFF
TRBD2	TRBV4-3	.	TRBJ2-3	TGCGCCAGCACCCCTAGCCTCCCGACTAGCGGTAGCACAGATACGCAGTATTTT	CASTPSLPTSGSTDTQYF
.	TRBV6-5	.	TRBJ2-7	TGTGCCAGCAGCCCCAGGGGAGTCTACGAGCAGTACTTC	CASSPRGVYEQYF
TRBD1	TRBV11-3	.	TRBJ2-3	TGTGCCAGCAGCCCGGGGACAGGGAGCACAGATACGCAGTATTTT	CASSPGTGSTDTQYF
.	TRBV5-1	.	TRBJ2-5	TGCGCCAGCAGCTTGGTGGCGGGTTCTGAGGAGACCCAGTACTTC	CASSLVAGSEETQYF
.	TRBV7-9	.	TRBJ1-1	TGTGCCAGCAGCTCGCGACAGACGAACACTGAAGCTTTCTTT	CASSSRQTNTEAFF
TRBD2	TRBV2	.	TRBJ2-5	TGTGCCAGCAGTGTCCGTCTAGCGGGGGTACAAGAGACCCAGTACTTC	CASSVRLAGVQETQYF
.	TRBV10-3	few	TRBJ1-5	TGTGCCATCAGCCCCGGGGTATCGGGGAATCAGCCCCAGCATTTT	CAISPGVSGNQPQHF
TRBD1	TRBV6-5	.	TRBJ1-1	TGTGCCAGCAGCCCCTTCGGGACAGGGGTAACTGAAGCTTTCTTT	CASSPFGTGVTEAFF
.	TRBV28	.	TRBJ1-2	TGTGCCAGCAGTTTAGGCAGCTATGGCTACACCTTC	CASSLGSYGYTF
.	TRBV28	once	TRBJ2-7	TGTGCCAGCAGCACTGAGGGAGACGCCTACGAGCAGTACTTC	CASSTEGDAYEQYF
.	TRBV10-3	.	TRBJ2-3	TGTGCCACCATGACCCTAGGTCCCACAGATACGCAGTATTTT	CATMTLGPTDTQYF
.	TRBV5-4	.	TRBJ2-7	TGTGCCAGCAGCTCAACAAATTCGGCGGTTCGCGAGCAGTACTTC	CASSSTNSAVREQYF
TRBD1	TRBV29-1	.	TRBJ1-4	TGCAGCGTTGCGCTTGGGACAGACCTTGAAAAACTGTTTTTT	CSVALGTDLEKLFF
.	TRBV25-1	.	TRBJ2-5	TGTGCCAGCAGTGAATGGGGGACATCGGAGGAGACCCAGTACTTC	CASSEWGTSEETQYF
TRBD2	TRBV9	.	TRBJ2-3	TGTGCCAGCAGCGTAGGCGGGAGAGGCACAGATACGCAGTATTTT	CASSVGGRGTDTQYF
.	TRBV4-3	.	TRBJ2-7	TGCGCCAGCAGCCAAGCAGTTACCTACGAGCAGTACTTC	CASSQAVTYEQYF
.	TRBV18	.	TRBJ2-2	TGTGCCAGCTCACCGACTACCTTGACCACCGGGGAGCTGTTTTTT	CASSPTTLTTGELFF
.	TRBV29-1	.	TRBJ2-3	TGCAGCGTTGATCAGGGGACCCTAGATACGCAGTATTTT	CSVDQGTLDTQYF
TRBD2	TRBV5-6	once	TRBJ2-2	TGTGCCAGCAGCTTGGTTGCGGGAGGCACCGGGGAGCTGTTTTTT	CASSLVAGGTGELFF
.	TRBV6-1	.	TRBJ2-3	TGTGCCAGCAGTGAGGCAGCGCGACCTACCACAGATACGCAGTATTTT	CASSEAARPTTDTQYF
.	TRBV28	.	TRBJ2-5	TGTGCCAGCAGTTTAGTACATATAAAGACCCAGTACTTC	CASSLVHIKTQYF
.	TRBV14	once	TRBJ2-1	TGTGCCAGCAGCCACCTTGGGGGCCACCAGTTCTTC	CASSHLGGHQFF